The T cell receptor (beta chain) described here comes from a study of blood T cell repertoires in COVID-19. For the study at large: The origin of the acute and convalescent COVID-19 samples was the United States, Italy and Spain. The cDNA or gDNA used as material had been derived from T cells, B-cell-depleted T cells, or PBMCs.

In regard to this clone: Other DNA sequences of this sample code for an identical CDR3.

As processed by the authors: By means of reference gene primer amplification, nucleated cell counts were estimated. Measured with immunoSEQ multiplex PCR; TCRdb has only the in-frame clones, and not every one. The V and J calls and clone size come from that table; D and trimming were worked out from the DNA. The top ten hold roughly 9% of the sample, which has 130,000 to 150,000 clones, around 80% seen once. The TCR was taken from a woman older than 75 in a cohort sampled during active or convalescent COVID-19. Sequenced material: peripheral blood.

This CDR3 reads CASSLGGVTDTQYF. The CDR3 region has the DNA TGTGCCAGCAGCTTAGGCGGGGTTACAGATACGCAGTATTTT. The V gene is TRBV7-2, the J gene TRBJ2-3; a weak D match, TRBD2 (6 bases). Trimming took off 1 base at V and 3 bases at J, with 8 bases between the two ends. The CDR3 has 14 amino acids. Germline CDR1 SGHTA, CDR2 FQGNSA.